Below are 26 T cell receptor beta chains sequenced from a single sample in a study of beta chain features in type 1 diabetes. The entirety of the isolated RNA underwent reverse transcription, so expressed TCRB transcripts were sequenced. Profiled with immunoSEQ multiplex PCR; TCRdb holds only in-frame clones, not every one. The sample consists of 150,000 or so clones, roughly 9% of them appearing once. The sample taken for sequencing was central memory CD4+ T cells from blood. The receptor set was obtained from a young woman in good health.

This chain links TRBV5-6 with TRBJ2-1; possibly TRBD2 for D (6 bases). In germline, CDR1 is SGHDT, CDR2 YYEEEE. The CDR3 runs 14 residues. Trimming took off 4 bases at V and 9 bases at J, with 17 bases between the two ends. The chain's CDR3 is CASSHTSYGSEQFF. The CDR3 DNA reads as TGTGCCAGCAGCCACACTAGCTACGGTAGTGAGCAGTTCTTC.

The chain combines TRBV29-1 with TRBJ2-3; D gene uncertain. The V gene lost 7 bases and the J gene lost 1 base, with 3 bases spanning the gap. Per the germline V gene, CDR1 is SQVTM and CDR2 is ANQGSEA. This CDR3 spans 10 amino acids. The CDR3 DNA reads TGCAGCGCCGGCACAGATACGCAGTATTTT. Residues: CSAGTDTQYF.

The J gene is TRBJ2-5, the V gene TRBV5-1, with 9 bases aligning to TRBD1. This CDR3 is built from 14 residues. Germline values: CDR1 SGHRS, CDR2 YFSETQ. Trimming at V came to 4 bases and at J to 3 bases, leaving 4 bases not matched to a gene. Written as DNA, the CDR3 is TGCGCCAGCAGCGCCTGGACAGGGGAAGAGACCCAGTACTTC. It encodes CASSAWTGEETQYF.

This clone was counted between two and nine times. The V gene is TRBV5-1, the J gene TRBJ1-2, with 7 bases identical to TRBD1. Trimming removed 0 bases from V and 0 bases from J; junction bases left unmatched: 5. The V gene's germline CDR1 is SGHRS and CDR2 YFSETQ. This CDR3 comprises 16 residues. For the CDR3, the DNA is TGCGCCAGCAGCTTGGACCTACAGGGGACTAACTATGGCTACACCTTC. Translation: CASSLDLQGTNYGYTF.

This clone was counted only a few times. V and J are TRBV19 and TRBJ2-7; D is possibly TRBD2 (5 bases). This CDR3 region has 17 residues. Trimming shortened V by 3 bases and J by 1 base, and 19 bases separated the two germline ends. Per the germline V gene, CDR1 is LNHDA and CDR2 is SQIVND (reference sequence). Written as DNA, the CDR3 is TGTGCCAGTAGTATGAAAGGAGGCGGCAGTCCTTCCTACGAGCAGTACTTC. It codes for CASSMKGGGSPSYEQYF.

The sample holds a few counts of this clone. V and J are TRBV30 and TRBJ1-2; D unclear. Germline CDR1 reads GTSNPN; CDR2 reads SVGIG (reference sequence). Trimming took off 4 bases at V and 4 bases at J, with 19 bases between the two ends. CDR3 length equals 15 residues. The CDR3 loop is CAWNPTFSGLYGYTF. CDR3 coding DNA: TGTGCCTGGAACCCTACGTTTTCAGGTCTCTATGGCTACACCTTC.

This rearrangement joins TRBV7-2 to TRBJ2-3; 10 nucleotides match TRBD2. V gave up 5 bases and J gave up 6 bases; unmatched junction bases: 5. Germline loops: CDR1 SGHTA, CDR2 FQGNSA. This CDR3 is built from 14 residues. The CDR3 coding sequence is TGTGCCAGCAGCCTTAGCGGGGGGATCGATACGCAGTATTTT. It encodes CASSLSGGIDTQYF.

This chain connects TRBV7-9 to TRBJ2-1; TRBD1 aligns across 8 bases. The CDR3 has 17 amino acids. Per the germline V gene, CDR1 is SEHNR and CDR2 is FQNEAQ (reference sequence). Trimming at V came to 4 bases and at J to 0 bases, leaving 8 bases not matched to a gene. Here the CDR3 DNA reads TGTGCCAGCAGCTCCCCAAGACAGGGGAGCTCCTACAATGAGCAGTTCTTC. Encoded protein: CASSSPRQGSSYNEQFF.

This clone was seen a handful of times. An end of the junction differs from the germline gene, which may be a read error. This rearrangement joins TRBV7-7 to TRBJ2-1, with TRBD2 identical over 14 bases. CDR1 SSHAT and CDR2 FNYEAQ come from the germline V gene (reference sequence). The CDR3 sequence is 15 residues long. CDR3 sequence (DNA): TGTGCTAGCAGCGCGACTAGCGGGGGGGCGTATGAGCAGTTCTTC. Translation: CASSATSGGAYEQFF.

There are a few counts of this clone. The CDR3 region has the DNA TGTGCCAGCAGCGTCGGGACTAGCGGGATAAGAGATACGCAGTATTTT. Encoded protein: CASSVGTSGIRDTQYF. This chain joins TRBV7-2 and TRBJ2-3; 13 positions agree with TRBD2. The CDR3 consists of 16 residues. The germline CDR1 and CDR2 sequences are SGHTA and FQGNSA. The J segment lost 5 bases and the V segment lost 5 bases, leaving 7 bases of the junction unmatched. Complete variable domain (other parts from reference TRBV7-2 and TRBJ2-3): GAGVSQSPSNKVTEKGKDVELRCDPISGHTALYWYRQSLGQGLEFLIYFQGNSAPDKSGLPSDRFSAERTGGSVSTLTIQRTQQEDSAVYLCASSVGTSGIRDTQYFGPGTRLTVL.

There are a few counts of this clone. The rearrangement uses TRBV9 and TRBJ2-1; 7 nucleotides line up with TRBD2. V shed 3 bases and J 5 bases; nucleotides not matched to a gene: 11. Germline V CDR1 and CDR2: SGDLS, YYNGEE. This CDR3 spans 16 amino acids. The CDR3 DNA sequence: TGTGCCAGCAGCGCTGAAGCGGGATCTGCCCACAATGAGCAGTTCTTC. This encodes CASSAEAGSAHNEQFF.

The chain links TRBV19 to TRBJ1-5, with D perhaps TRBD1 (5 bases). The V and J ends lost 8 bases and 2 bases respectively, with 10 bases between them. This CDR3 spans 13 amino acids. Germline loops: CDR1 LNHDA, CDR2 SQIVND (reference sequence). The CDR3 DNA is TGTGCCAGTGACAGCCGTCGCAATCAGCCCCAGCATTTT. Amino acid sequence: CASDSRRNQPQHF. Filled out from reference TRBV19 and TRBJ1-5, the complete variable domain reads DGGITQSPKYLFRKEGQNVTLSCEQNLNHDAMYWYRQDPGQGLRLIYYSQIVNDFQKGDIAEGYSVSREKKESFPLTVTSAQKNPTAFYLCASDSRRNQPQHFGDGTRLSIL.

CDR3 in DNA: TGTGCCAGCAGAGATGGGACTAGCGGGAGATACAATGAGCAGTTCTTC. This gives the protein CASRDGTSGRYNEQFF. The chain links TRBV2 to TRBJ2-1; 14 bases are shared with TRBD2. The CDR3 spans 16 residues. Germline V CDR1 and CDR2: SNHLY, FYNNEI. V lost 6 bases, J lost 4 bases, and 5 bases stayed unmatched.

The sample holds a few counts of this clone. The CDR3 nucleotides read TGTGCCAGCAGCTTAGGAACAGGCAATGAGCAGTTCTTC. As protein: CASSLGTGNEQFF. The rearrangement joins TRBV7-9 to TRBJ2-1; D possibly corresponds to TRBD1 (5 bases). The V end lost 1 base, the J end lost 6 bases, and 7 bases lay between the germline ends. This CDR3 comprises 13 residues. Germline V gene sequence: CDR1 SEHNR, CDR2 FQNEAQ (reference sequence). The whole variable domain, remainder taken from reference TRBV7-9 and TRBJ2-1, is DTGVSQNPRHKITKRGQNVTFRCDPISEHNRLYWYRQTLGQGPEFLTYFQNEAQLEKSRLLSDRFSAERPKGSFSTLEIQRTEQGDSAMYLCASSLGTGNEQFFGPGTRLTVL.

The gene calls are TRBV13 and TRBJ2-5; D ambiguous. Germline V CDR1 and CDR2: PRHDT, FYEKMQ (reference sequence). V was shortened by 4 bases and J by 0 bases, with 15 bases between the two germline ends. The CDR3 is made up of 16 amino acids. CDR3 sequence (DNA): TGTGCCAGCAGCTCCCGACTCGCGACGTACCAAGAGACCCAGTACTTC. It yields the protein CASSSRLATYQETQYF.

This clone turned up a few times. V gene TRBV7-3 combines with J gene TRBJ2-5; weak D call: TRBD2 (6 bases). CDR3 size: 12 residues. In germline, CDR1 is SGHTA, CDR2 FQGTGA. V dropped 4 bases and J dropped 8 bases, with 11 bases sitting between them. The CDR3 sequence is CASSSTAGTQYF. The CDR3, as DNA: TGTGCCAGCAGCTCCACCGCGGGAACCCAGTACTTC.

This clone was picked up a small number of times. The identical CDR3 is also encoded by other nucleotide sequences in the sample. The chain uses TRBV7-2 and TRBJ1-1, with no clear D. V lost 5 bases and J 1 base, leaving 8 bases between the germline ends. The CDR3 is made up of 13 amino acids. Germline CDR1 reads SGHTA; CDR2 reads FQGNSA. This CDR3 is CASSNYRNTEAFF. CDR3 DNA sequence: TGTGCCAGCAGCAACTATAGGAACACTGAAGCTTTCTTT.

The table lists this clone with a few counts. V is TRBV4-2 and J is TRBJ2-3; 7 nucleotides agree with TRBD2. From germline, CDR1 is LGHNA and CDR2 YNFKEQ. V shed 1 base and J 9 bases; nucleotides not matched to a gene: 10. This CDR3 is 15 amino acids long. CDR3 residues: CASSQAAGEEGTQYF. Here the CDR3 DNA reads TGTGCCAGCAGCCAAGCGGCGGGAGAGGAGGGGACGCAGTATTTT.

The sample holds a few counts of this clone. The rearrangement uses TRBV29-1 and TRBJ2-2, with a possible D match to TRBD2 (7 bases). The germline V gene has CDR1 SQVTM and CDR2 ANQGSEA. The CDR3 contains 15 residues. V was cut by 6 bases and J by 0 bases, with 14 bases left in between. The CDR3 sequence: CSVGGRLTNTGELFF. The DNA for the CDR3 is TGCAGCGTCGGGGGGCGATTAACGAACACCGGGGAGCTGTTTTTT.

The chain recombines TRBV27 with TRBJ2-3, with 7 bases identical to TRBD2. The CDR3 loop spans 16 amino acids. Trimming cost V 5 bases and J 3 bases; bases outside gene matches: 11. Per the germline V gene, CDR1 is MNHEY and CDR2 is SMNVEV (reference sequence). The CDR3 sequence is CASSPPGVGGTDTQYF. In nucleotides, the CDR3 is TGTGCCAGCAGTCCCCCGGGTGTGGGGGGGACAGATACGCAGTATTTT.

The rearrangement links TRBV4-2 to TRBJ2-3; 7 bases line up with TRBD1. J lost 6 bases, V lost 4 bases, and 13 bases had no gene match. The CDR3 extends over 16 amino acids. The germline gives CDR1 LGHNA, CDR2 YNFKEQ. CDR3 region: CASSLLQGPGGDTQYF. CDR3 DNA: TGTGCCAGCAGCCTCCTACAGGGGCCTGGGGGTGATACGCAGTATTTT.

This clone showed up many times. The J gene is TRBJ2-1, the V gene TRBV5-1; the D gene is possibly TRBD1 (6 bases). This CDR3 is built from 17 residues. Germline values: CDR1 SGHRS, CDR2 YFSETQ. Trimming removed 2 bases at V and 4 bases at J, with 19 bases between. CDR3 in DNA: TGCGCCAGCAGCTTTGCAGGGGCGAAGGGGCCGTACAATGAGCAGTTCTTC. Protein: CASSFAGAKGPYNEQFF.

This clone was counted only a few times. V is TRBV7-8 and J is TRBJ2-1; no definite D call. The CDR3 consists of 16 residues. With 4 bases removed from V and 0 bases from J, the gap between germline ends came to 13 bases. Per the germline V gene, CDR1 is SGHVS and CDR2 is FQNEAQ. CDR3 sequence (DNA): TGTGCCAGCAGCTCCACTCGCGCTAGCTCCTACAATGAGCAGTTCTTC. This codes for CASSSTRASSYNEQFF.

V usage is TRBV5-1 and J usage is TRBJ2-1, with TRBD1 as a possible D gene (5 bases). CDR1 and CDR2 (germline): SGHRS, YFSETQ. Between the trimmed V and J ends, which lost 0 bases and 2 bases, there was a span of 9 bases. CDR3 length: 15 residues. The CDR3 reads CASSLARVTYNEQFF. CDR3 sequence (DNA): TGCGCCAGCAGCTTGGCCAGGGTCACCTACAATGAGCAGTTCTTC.

The chain is built from TRBV9 and TRBJ2-1, with D unresolved. V shed 0 bases and J shed 0 bases, with 7 bases lying between them. The CDR3 consists of 15 residues. CDR1 is SGDLS and CDR2 is YYNGEE in the germline V gene. The CDR3 nucleotides read TGTGCCAGCAGCGTAGCAGTGGTCTCCTACAATGAGCAGTTCTTC. Translation: CASSVAVVSYNEQFF.

This clone was counted a few times. V is TRBV14 and J is TRBJ1-2, with D uncertain. Per the germline V gene, CDR1 is SGHDN and CDR2 is FVKESK. V lost 0 bases, J lost 6 bases, and 8 bases lay in between. The CDR3 runs 13 residues. The CDR3: CASSQDRGNGYTF. For the CDR3, the DNA is TGTGCCAGCAGCCAAGACCGAGGTAATGGCTACACCTTC.